The next 23 T cell receptor beta chains were all read from a single sample in a study of shared clonotypes between healthy human individuals (dated by TCRdb to between 2020 and 2021). CD8 naive samples were obtained by positive selection for CCR7 among CD45RO-negative cells, yielding a CD45RA+CCR7+ population from which TemRA cells were excluded. The method was the immunoSEQ multiplex PCR assay. TCRdb re-hosts the immuneACCESS table, in-frame sequences only. Its copies lack some clones; in the studies checked, an unresolved V gene accounts for under half of them, and the cause for the rest is not known. This sample lists roughly 550,000 clones; over 95% were detected once. Together, the top ten hold 0.11% of the sample. Sequenced input: naive CD8+ T cells sorted from blood. This specimen's cell subset or site label, per the study, means: CD45RA+CCR7+. The receptors were gathered from a woman aged 25 to 39 in good health.

This clone was picked up one time. The chain couples TRBV4-1 to TRBJ1-2; D ambiguous. Germline CDR1 and CDR2: MGHRA and YSYEKL. V lost 6 bases, J lost 7 bases, and 15 bases lay in between. There are 13 residues in the CDR3. The CDR3 is CASSPDGAGGYTF. In nucleotides, the CDR3 is TGCGCCAGCAGTCCGGACGGCGCGGGTGGCTACACCTTC.

The gene calls are TRBV7-9 and TRBJ2-5, with D possibly called TRBD1 or TRBD2 (5 bases each). V shed 5 bases and J shed 4 bases, with 11 bases lying between them. The germline V gene has CDR1 SEHNR and CDR2 FQNEAQ (reference sequence). There are 13 residues in the CDR3. The CDR3 bases are TGTGCCAGCAGCCTCGACGGGACAGAGACCCAGTACTTC. This translates into CASSLDGTETQYF.

The CDR3 bases are TGTGCCAGCAGTCTGGGACAGTTCTCCTACAATGAGCAGTTCTTC. Protein: CASSLGQFSYNEQFF. The chain has TRBV28 and TRBJ2-1; TRBD1 matches at 7 bases. The germline V gene has CDR1 MDHEN and CDR2 SYDVKM. The V segment lost 5 bases and the J segment 0 bases; nucleotides outside the gene matches: 4. This CDR3 spans 15 amino acids.

V usage is TRBV10-2 and J usage is TRBJ2-5, with 7 bases lining up with TRBD2. The germline V gene has CDR1 WSHSY and CDR2 SAAADI. The V gene end was trimmed by 6 bases and the J gene end by 0 bases; junction bases not matched to a gene: 4. CDR3 length: 14 residues. CDR3 bases: TGCGCCAGCAGGGGGGACTACCACCAAGAGACCCAGTACTTC. Its translation: CASRGDYHQETQYF.

The CDR3 sequence is CASRAVETGAWTGNQPQHF. For the CDR3, the DNA is TGTGCCAGCAGGGCGGTTGAGACAGGGGCCTGGACGGGCAATCAGCCCCAGCATTTT. This rearrangement joins TRBV2 to TRBJ1-5, with 8 bases identical to TRBD1. Germline CDR1 and CDR2: SNHLY and FYNNEI. This CDR3 spans 19 amino acids. Germline trimming cut 6 bases from V and 2 bases from J; bases unmatched to any gene: 18.

The chain couples TRBV4-1 to TRBJ2-7; no definite D call. Germline V gene lookup returns CDR1 MGHRA and CDR2 YSYEKL. The length of the CDR3 is 13 residues. V lost 4 bases to trimming and J lost 2 bases, with 9 bases between them. The CDR3 DNA reads as TGCGCCAGCAGCCGAGGCCTGACCTACGAGCAGTACTTC. Protein: CASSRGLTYEQYF.

This chain links TRBV7-9 with TRBJ2-7; D unclear. This CDR3 is built from 12 residues. V was cut by 8 bases and J by 2 bases, with 10 bases left in between. Germline CDR1 SEHNR, CDR2 FQNEAQ (reference sequence). The CDR3 bases are TGTGCCAGCGGCCACACCACCTACGAGCAGTACTTC. It codes for CASGHTTYEQYF.

The chain carries TRBV28 and TRBJ2-7; D uncertain. This CDR3 region has 15 residues. With 5 bases removed from V and 2 bases from J, the gap between germline ends came to 16 bases. Germline assignment: CDR1 MDHEN and CDR2 SYDVKM. As DNA, the CDR3 is TGTGCCAGCAGTCGGATCGGAGAGAATACCTACGAGCAGTACTTC. It translates to CASSRIGENTYEQYF.

This clone was counted once. The rearrangement joins TRBV7-6 to TRBJ2-3; possibly TRBD1 for D (5 bases). CDR1 is SGHVS, CDR2 FNYEAQ, per germline. V lost 1 base to trimming and J lost 3 bases, with 14 bases between them. The CDR3 is made up of 16 amino acids. CDR3 sequence reads: CASSLVGEGVTDTQYF. The CDR3, as DNA: TGTGCCAGCAGCTTAGTTGGGGAAGGGGTTACAGATACGCAGTATTTT.

The chain recombines TRBV5-4 with TRBJ2-7; 8 bases are shared with TRBD2. Germline assignment: CDR1 SGHNT and CDR2 YYREEE (reference sequence). There are 16 residues in the CDR3. V lost 2 bases to trimming and J lost 6 bases; unmatched junction nucleotides: 13. For the CDR3, the DNA is TGTGCCAGCAGCTTAGCAGCGGGAGTCCCTTCGGGCGAGCAGTACTTC. Translating gives CASSLAAGVPSGEQYF.

Only a few counts were recorded for this clone. This chain connects TRBV28 to TRBJ2-1, with 7 bases identical to TRBD2. The trim removed 7 bases at V and 1 base at J, leaving 7 bases unmatched. CDR1 and CDR2 (germline): MDHEN, SYDVKM. This CDR3 region has 15 residues. DNA of the CDR3: TGTGCCAGCAAGACCTGGGGGGGATCCTACAATGAGCAGTTCTTC. Amino acids: CASKTWGGSYNEQFF.

V and J are TRBV7-9 and TRBJ2-7; D remains ambiguous. The CDR3 consists of 13 residues. Germline-derived CDR1 and CDR2 are SEHNR and FQNEAQ (reference sequence). V lost 6 bases and J 3 bases, leaving 12 bases between the germline ends. Written as DNA, the CDR3 is TGTGCCAGCAGGCCCGACTCTGGCTACGAGCAGTACTTC. This gives the protein CASRPDSGYEQYF.

This sequence joins TRBV4-1 and TRBJ1-2; D is possibly TRBD1 (5 bases). Per the germline V gene, CDR1 is MGHRA and CDR2 is YSYEKL. V was cut by 1 base and J by 6 bases, with 18 bases left in between. The CDR3 totals 16 residues. CDR3 bases: TGCGCCAGCAGCCAAGTCGCCAGGGTGGGCCTCCATGGCTACACCTTC. This codes for CASSQVARVGLHGYTF.

The chain recombines TRBV28 with TRBJ2-7, with 11 bases matching TRBD2. Germline CDR1 reads MDHEN; CDR2 reads SYDVKM. V lost 5 bases to trimming and J lost 2 bases; unmatched junction nucleotides: 5. This CDR3 has 15 amino acids. The CDR3 DNA reads as TGTGCCAGCAGTCCAACTAGCGGGAGAGCCTACGAGCAGTACTTC. Protein product: CASSPTSGRAYEQYF.

The genes are TRBV27 and TRBJ2-7, with TRBD1 as a possible D gene (5 bases). Germline V gene sequence: CDR1 MNHEY, CDR2 SMNVEV (reference sequence). V lost 3 bases and J 5 bases, leaving 11 bases between the germline ends. The CDR3 is 13 residues long. The CDR3 region has the DNA TGTGCCAGCAGTTTGGCAGGGTTCGACGAGCAGTACTTC. Protein: CASSLAGFDEQYF.

The chain has TRBV7-9 and TRBJ2-7, with TRBD2 matching 9 bases. With 5 bases clipped from V and 6 bases from J, the junction kept 5 bases outside the gene matches. Germline CDR1 SEHNR, CDR2 FQNEAQ (reference sequence). The CDR3 is made up of 13 amino acids. For the CDR3, the DNA is TGTGCCAGCAGCCCAAGCGGGGGGTTCGAGCAGTACTTC. Encoded protein: CASSPSGGFEQYF. Full variable domain (missing parts from reference TRBV7-9 and TRBJ2-7): DTGVSQNPRHKITKRGQNVTFRCDPISEHNRLYWYRQTLGQGPEFLTYFQNEAQLEKSRLLSDRFSAERPKGSFSTLEIQRTEQGDSAMYLCASSPSGGFEQYFGPGTRLTVT.

This chain connects TRBV5-6 to TRBJ2-7; 7 bases align to TRBD1. The V segment lost 1 base and the J segment 3 bases; nucleotides outside the gene matches: 16. Per germline, CDR1 SGHDT and CDR2 YYEEEE. The CDR3 spans 18 residues. CDR3 in amino acids: CASSLFSQIPTGRYEQYF. As DNA, the CDR3 is TGTGCCAGCAGCTTGTTCTCACAGATCCCGACAGGGCGCTACGAGCAGTACTTC.

The chain links TRBV4-1 to TRBJ2-5, with 8 bases matching TRBD1. The J call may be wrong; the DNA end is better matched by TRBJ2-7. The germline V gene has CDR1 MGHRA and CDR2 YSYEKL. There are 14 residues in the CDR3. The CDR3 is CASSQADREYEQYF. For the CDR3, the DNA is TGCGCCAGCAGCCAGGCGGACAGGGAGTACGAGCAGTACTTC.

The chain carries TRBV19 and TRBJ2-1; possibly TRBD2 for D (6 bases). Germline values: CDR1 LNHDA, CDR2 SQIVND (reference sequence). The ends were cut back, 8 bases at V and 4 bases at J, with 15 bases in the middle. The CDR3 extends over 14 amino acids. The CDR3 here is CASQSGHSYNEQFF. The CDR3, as DNA: TGTGCCAGTCAGAGCGGGCATTCATACAATGAGCAGTTCTTC.

This clone was recorded only once. The chain is built from TRBV29-1 and TRBJ2-7; 9 nucleotides agree with TRBD1. CDR1 is SQVTM, CDR2 ANQGSEA, per germline. J lost 2 bases, V lost 1 base, and 9 bases had no gene match. This CDR3 comprises 16 residues. CDR3 region: CSVEVQGTGKTYEQYF. The CDR3 DNA reads TGCAGCGTTGAAGTCCAGGGGACAGGGAAAACCTACGAGCAGTACTTC.

The chain links TRBV10-2 to TRBJ2-2; D not resolved. The CDR3 covers 13 residues. V lost 6 bases and J 8 bases, leaving 13 bases between the germline ends. Per germline, CDR1 WSHSY and CDR2 SAAADI. CDR3 DNA sequence: TGCGCCAGCAGGTACCAGATGAGGGGGGAGCTGTTTTTT. It encodes CASRYQMRGELFF.

V is TRBV19 and J is TRBJ1-1; D unresolved. The V end lost 10 bases, the J end lost 7 bases, and 19 bases lay between the germline ends. Germline V gene data show CDR1 as LNHDA and CDR2 as SQIVND (reference sequence). The CDR3 runs to 13 residues. In DNA form, the CDR3 reads TGTGCCACCAAACCCTCCCGGGCCGGTGAAGCTTTCTTT. Translated, it gives CATKPSRAGEAFF.

The chain combines TRBV11-2 with TRBJ2-7, with D possibly being TRBD2 (6 bases). CDR3 size: 14 residues. Between the trimmed V and J ends, which lost 6 bases and 13 bases, there was a span of 25 bases. Germline lookup yields CDR1 SGHAT and CDR2 FQNNGV. Written as DNA, the CDR3 is TGTGCCAGCAGTCTGAAAGTAATAGCGGCAACGGAATACTTC. Protein sequence: CASSLKVIAATEYF.